What follows are 27 T cell receptor beta chains derived from one specimen sequenced in a study of human T cells and chemical hapten exposure. TCRdb reanalysed the RACE reads using MiXCR and keeps one entry per CDR3 protein. The table records 95,000 to 150,000 distinct CDR3 sequences, roughly an eighth of them present only once. Sample time point: patch test 1, 2 weeks after DPC sensitization. Regarding treatment: therapeutic diphenylcyclopropenone sensitization with weekly scalp DPC. The material was whole blood, obtained in connection with sensitization to the hapten diphenylcyclopropenone (DPC). These receptors were obtained from a man younger than 35 with alopecia areata. Some clones in this sample may be carry-over from other donors' samples.

This clonotype was recorded many times. The chain recombines TRBV4-3 with TRBJ1-2; D unresolved. The CDR3 length is 17 residues. Per germline, CDR1 LGHNA and CDR2 YSLEER. The germline V and J ends were trimmed by 3 bases and 1 base, with 18 bases remaining between them. CDR3: CASSQDGVTGHNYGYTF. For the CDR3, the DNA is TGCGCCAGCAGCCAGGACGGGGTTACCGGGCATAACTATGGCTACACCTTC.

This clonotype was seen more than once but under ten times. This chain connects TRBV11-2 to TRBJ2-3; TRBD2 matches at 8 bases. The CDR3 totals 15 residues. V gave up 1 base and J gave up 4 bases; unmatched junction bases: 4. Per germline, CDR1 SGHAT and CDR2 FQNNGV. CDR3 residues: CASSLVTGGPDTQYF. CDR3 bases: TGTGCCAGCAGCTTAGTAACGGGGGGGCCAGATACGCAGTATTTT.

The gene calls are TRBV7-3 and TRBJ2-4, with D unclear. V was cut by 4 bases and J by 7 bases, with 11 bases left in between. There are 13 residues in the CDR3. Germline CDR1 reads SGHTA; CDR2 reads FQGTGA. CDR3 protein: CASSSPPLNIQYF. The CDR3 DNA is TGTGCCAGCAGCTCACCCCCGCTTAACATTCAGTACTTC.

The gene calls are TRBV7-2 and TRBJ2-7, with 8 bases fitting TRBD2. The CDR3 covers 14 residues. V shed 5 bases and J 2 bases; nucleotides not matched to a gene: 5. Germline V gives CDR1 SGHTA, CDR2 FQGNSA. The CDR3 loop is CASSPGLGTYEQYF. The CDR3 DNA reads TGTGCCAGCAGCCCGGGACTAGGCACCTACGAGCAGTACTTC.

The table lists this clonotype with many counts. CDR3 region: CASSVTVATEAFF. CDR3 DNA: TGTGCCAGCAGCGTGACGGTTGCCACTGAAGCTTTCTTT. The chain has TRBV7-8 and TRBJ1-1; no firm D call. This CDR3 has 13 amino acids. V was shortened by 5 bases and J by 4 bases, with 11 bases between the two germline ends. Germline values: CDR1 SGHVS, CDR2 FQNEAQ.

V is TRBV29-1 and J is TRBJ2-3; D is unresolved. Germline V gene data show CDR1 as SQVTM and CDR2 as ANQGSEA. V was clipped by 5 bases and J by 3 bases, with 6 bases between them. The CDR3 is 11 residues long. The CDR3 region has the DNA TGCAGCGTTACCCTTACAGATACGCAGTATTTT. Translating gives CSVTLTDTQYF.

V and J are TRBV3-1 and TRBJ2-1, with unresolved D. Trimming stripped 2 bases from V and 10 bases from J, with 9 bases between. The CDR3 consists of 12 residues. Germline V gene sequence: CDR1 LGHDT, CDR2 YNNKEL (reference sequence). As DNA, the CDR3 is TGTGCCAGCAGCCAAAGGGCATGGGAGCAGTTCTTC. Translating gives CASSQRAWEQFF.

This CDR3 reads CASSLLRNEQYF. The DNA for the CDR3 is TGTGCCAGCAGTTTATTAAGGAACGAGCAGTACTTC. The chain uses TRBV12-3 or TRBV12-4 and TRBJ2-7; D call uncertain. The CDR3 covers 12 residues. The V gene lost 2 bases and the J gene lost 5 bases, with 7 bases spanning the gap.

Turning to this clonotype: An end of the junction differs from the germline gene, which may be a read error. This chain links TRBV5-5 with TRBJ1-3; D not certain. This CDR3 contains 12 residues. Looked up from germline, CDR1 is SGHKS and CDR2 is YYEKEE (reference sequence). The CDR3 sequence: CASSLQGSTIYF. For the CDR3, the DNA is TGTGCCAGCAGCTTGCAAGGAAGCACCATATATTTT.

The chain links TRBV12-3 or TRBV12-4 to TRBJ2-1; no firm D call. V dropped 2 bases and J dropped 7 bases, with 3 bases sitting between them. CDR3 length: 11 amino acids. DNA for the CDR3: TGTGCCAGCAGTTTATTAAATGAGCAGTTCTTC. Its translation: CASSLLNEQFF.

This clonotype was picked up many times. The chain uses TRBV7-8 and TRBJ1-6; weak D call: TRBD1 (5 bases). CDR1 and CDR2 (germline): SGHVS, FQNEAQ. The CDR3 spans 16 residues. V lost 4 bases, J lost 4 bases, and 14 bases lay in between. The CDR3 reads CASSSGGVVYNSPLHF. The DNA of the CDR3 is TGTGCCAGCAGCTCGGGAGGGGTTGTGTATAATTCACCCCTCCACTTT.

The chain has TRBV5-1 and TRBJ2-6; D may be TRBD2 (6 bases). The CDR3 loop spans 16 amino acids. The V and J ends lost 4 bases and 1 base respectively, with 12 bases between them. Germline CDR1 reads SGHRS; CDR2 reads YFSETQ. CDR3 coding DNA: TGCGCCAGCAGCCAACGGGGAGGTTCTGGGGCCAACGTCCTGACTTTC. This sequence encodes CASSQRGGSGANVLTF.

This clonotype was found a few times. The V and J genes are TRBV7-9 and TRBJ2-1; tentatively, D is TRBD1 (5 bases). Trimming cost V 4 bases and J 2 bases, with 6 bases left between them. The CDR3 runs 13 residues. The germline V gene encodes CDR1 SEHNR and CDR2 FQNEAQ (reference sequence). The CDR3 spells CASSSTAYNEQFF. The DNA of the CDR3 is TGTGCCAGCAGCTCGACAGCCTACAATGAGCAGTTCTTC.

At least ten counts were recorded for this clonotype. The rearrangement links TRBV4-3 to TRBJ1-2; D not resolved. The CDR3 runs 15 residues. V lost 0 bases and J lost 4, with 12 bases in between. Per the germline V gene, CDR1 is LGHNA and CDR2 is YSLEER. CDR3 protein: CASSQDVGQRYGYTF. The CDR3 nucleotides read TGCGCCAGCAGCCAAGATGTTGGGCAGCGCTATGGCTACACCTTC.

This rearrangement joins TRBV11-2 to TRBJ2-3, with D possibly being TRBD2 (5 bases). The V gene's germline CDR1 is SGHAT and CDR2 FQNNGV. This CDR3 has 16 residues. Trimming shortened V by 5 bases and J by 3 bases, and 18 bases separated the two germline ends. The CDR3: CASSRHRGQVTDTQYF. CDR3 coding DNA: TGTGCCAGCAGCCGACACCGGGGTCAGGTGACAGATACGCAGTATTTT.

The chain is built from TRBV20-1 and TRBJ2-1, with D unclear. Trimming removed 3 bases from V and 9 bases from J, with 6 bases in between. CDR1 is DFQATT and CDR2 is SNEGSKA in the germline V gene (reference sequence). The CDR3 is made up of 10 amino acids. In DNA, the CDR3 is TGCAGTGCTAGGGTCAGTGAGCAGTTCTTC. Translating it yields CSARVSEQFF.

The table lists this clonotype with a few counts. This rearrangement joins TRBV6-1 to TRBJ2-6; no firm D call. The CDR3 loop spans 18 amino acids. V was cut by 2 bases and J by 1 base, with 15 bases left in between. Germline CDR1 is MNHNS and CDR2 is SASEGT. CDR3 amino acids: CASSEFSQMVSGANVLTF. CDR3 sequence (DNA): TGTGCCAGCAGTGAATTTTCGCAGATGGTGTCTGGGGCCAACGTCCTGACTTTC.

This clonotype was observed a few times. The V call is TRBV7-9, the J call TRBJ2-1; D possibly corresponds to TRBD2 (5 bases). CDR1 and CDR2 from the germline V gene are SEHNR and FQNEAQ (reference sequence). The CDR3 is made up of 16 amino acids. V was pared by 3 bases and J by 0 bases, with 12 bases between. This CDR3 reads CASSLKDYSSYNEQFF. In nucleotides, the CDR3 is TGTGCCAGCAGCTTGAAAGACTACAGCTCCTACAATGAGCAGTTCTTC. Full variable domain (outside the CDR3, taken from reference TRBV7-9 and TRBJ2-1): DTGVSQNPRHKITKRGQNVTFRCDPISEHNRLYWYRQTLGQGPEFLTYFQNEAQLEKSRLLSDRFSAERPKGSFSTLEIQRTEQGDSAMYLCASSLKDYSSYNEQFFGPGTRLTVL.

CDR3: CASSARAWELEQFF. CDR3 coding DNA: TGTGCCAGCAGTGCTAGGGCATGGGAGTTAGAGCAGTTCTTC. The rearrangement links TRBV6-2 or TRBV6-3 to TRBJ2-1; possible D gene TRBD2, 5 bases. Germline V gene data show CDR1 as MNHEY and CDR2 as SVGEGT. The CDR3 has 14 residues. Between the trimmed V and J ends, which lost 5 bases and 10 bases, there was a span of 18 bases.

This clonotype was counted a few times. The V call is TRBV11-1, the J call TRBJ2-4; TRBD1 matches at 8 bases. Germline V gene data show CDR1 as SGHAT and CDR2 as FQDESV (reference sequence). Trimming cost V 5 bases and J 11 bases; bases outside gene matches: 23. The CDR3 consists of 18 residues. CDR3 sequence (DNA): TGTGCCAGCAGCCCAGGTGGCAGGGGGCCCGAGGCAGCTATTTTTCAGTACTTC. Amino acids: CASSPGGRGPEAAIFQYF.

J is TRBJ2-3 and V is TRBV4-3; D is perhaps TRBD2 (6 bases). Trimming took 4 bases from V and 5 from J, leaving 16 bases between them. Per germline, CDR1 LGHNA and CDR2 YSLEER. There are 15 residues in the CDR3. The CDR3 spells CASSLYTGDGDTQYF. For the CDR3, the DNA is TGCGCCAGCAGCCTATACACGGGAGACGGAGATACGCAGTATTTT.

The rearrangement uses TRBV5-4 and TRBJ1-1, with unresolved D. Between the trimmed V and J ends, which lost 0 bases and 2 bases, there was a span of 8 bases. The germline V gene has CDR1 SGHNT and CDR2 YYREEE (reference sequence). The CDR3 has 14 amino acids. In DNA, the CDR3 is TGTGCCAGCAGCTTGGGGGTCTCAAACACTGAAGCTTTCTTT. Translated, it gives CASSLGVSNTEAFF.

The chain combines TRBV5-1 with TRBJ2-5, with D hard to call. V shed 0 bases and J shed 2 bases, with 11 bases lying between them. This CDR3 is 15 amino acids long. The germline CDR1 and CDR2 sequences are SGHRS and YFSETQ. For the CDR3, the DNA is TGCGCCAGCAGCTTGGTGCCCGGTCCGCAAGAGACCCAGTACTTC. This gives the protein CASSLVPGPQETQYF.

This clonotype appeared a few times. The genes are TRBV29-1 and TRBJ1-2; D is unresolved. The V gene's germline CDR1 is SQVTM and CDR2 ANQGSEA. Trimming removed 6 bases from V and 4 bases from J, with 15 bases in between. The CDR3 consists of 13 residues. CDR3 sequence (DNA): TGCAGCGTGGCGGAAGGGTTCGGCTATGGCTACACCTTC. Translated: CSVAEGFGYGYTF.

The chain links TRBV20-1 to TRBJ2-3, with 8 bases lining up with TRBD2. The germline gives CDR1 DFQATT, CDR2 SNEGSKA (reference sequence). The CDR3 has 17 amino acids. The V gene end was trimmed by 2 bases and the J gene end by 2 bases; junction bases not matched to a gene: 12. The DNA for the CDR3 is TGCAGTGCTAGACCCTCCCGCCGCGGGGGGACCACAGATACGCAGTATTTT. This translates into CSARPSRRGGTTDTQYF.

This clonotype was counted ten times or more. V and J are TRBV5-4 and TRBJ2-7, with D possibly called TRBD1 or TRBD2 (5 bases each). Trimming pared 2 bases from V and 6 bases from J, leaving 27 bases between. Per germline, CDR1 SGHNT and CDR2 YYREEE (reference sequence). There are 18 residues in the CDR3. The CDR3 region has the DNA TGTGCCAGCAGCTTCTTGAGGGGTGGGCTCGAGCGAGACTCCGAGCAGTACTTC. Protein sequence: CASSFLRGGLERDSEQYF.

The chain combines TRBV2 with TRBJ1-4; 7 positions agree with TRBD1. The CDR3 runs 15 residues. From germline, CDR1 is SNHLY and CDR2 FYNNEI. The ends lost 5 bases at V and 5 bases at J; junction bases unmatched: 8. CDR3 loop: CASSYGDRSNEKLFF. As DNA, the CDR3 is TGTGCCAGCAGTTATGGGGACAGATCGAATGAAAAACTGTTTTTT. Complete variable domain (other parts from reference TRBV2 and TRBJ1-4): EPEVTQTPSHQVTQMGQEVILRCVPISNHLYFYWYRQILGQKVEFLVSFYNNEISEKSEIFDDQFSVERPDGSNFTLKIRSTKLEDSAMYFCASSYGDRSNEKLFFGSGTQLSVL.